This TCR beta chain was retrieved from a study of blood T cell repertoires in COVID-19. Whole-study context: T cells, B-cell-depleted T cells, or PBMCs provided the cDNA or gDNA that served as material.

Per germline, CDR1 ENHRY and CDR2 SYGVKD. Trimming shortened V by 8 bases and J by 4 bases, and 11 bases separated the two germline ends. This CDR3 contains 12 residues. TCRdb's table, derived via immunoSEQ multiplex PCR, lists solely in-frame clones and lacks some. The sample has about 62,000 clones; just under 95% are singletons. This receptor was identified in a human donor in a cohort sampled during active COVID-19. Sequencing used peripheral blood. The chain employs TRBV10-3 and TRBJ2-5; D possibly corresponds to TRBD2 (5 bases). CDR3 protein: CAIGRERETQYF. The CDR3 coding sequence is TGTGCCATCGGTCGGGAACGAGAGACCCAGTACTTC.